The rows below give T cell receptor beta chains drawn from one sample of a study of blood T cell repertoires in COVID-19. Profiling relied on immunoSEQ multiplex PCR, and the TCRdb table lists in-frame clones only, not all of them. The sample shows 80,000 to 100,000 clones, approximately 82% of them seen only once. The sample comprised peripheral blood. Receptors were obtained from a man in his sixties or seventies with active or convalescent COVID-19. The CDR3 runs from the conserved cysteine through the conserved F or W. A D gene is named only where the DNA matches it firmly. Clone size is shown for a subset of rows, as once, few, many or a class of expanded clone.

j_call v_call d_call clone_size cdr3_aa cdr3_nt
TRBJ1-2 TRBV6-6 TRBD1 . CASREGGGFGYTF TGTGCCAGCAGGGAAGGGGGCGGGTTTGGCTACACCTTC
TRBJ1-1 TRBV30 . . CAWKEAGRYTEAFF TGTGCCTGGAAGGAGGCGGGGCGCTATACTGAAGCTTTCTTT
TRBJ1-1 TRBV10-3 TRBD1 few CAIRRGPESRTEAFF TGTGCCATCAGGAGGGGGCCAGAGTCTCGGACTGAAGCTTTCTTT
TRBJ2-6 TRBV21-1 . once CASLTSGGAGANVLTF TGTGCCAGCCTTACTAGCGGGGGGGCTGGGGCCAACGTCCTGACTTTC
TRBJ2-7 TRBV9 . . CASSVAERTGVYEQYF TGTGCCAGCAGCGTAGCTGAGAGGACTGGTGTCTACGAGCAGTACTTC
TRBJ2-3 TRBV6-5 TRBD1 . CASSYGQGANTQYF TGTGCCAGCAGTTACGGCCAGGGGGCTAATACGCAGTATTTT
TRBJ1-4 TRBV5-5 TRBD1 . CASSSRQGTNEKLFF TGTGCCAGCAGTTCCAGACAGGGGACTAATGAAAAACTGTTTTTT
TRBJ1-3 TRBV9 TRBD1 . CASSAGQGPSGNTIYF TGTGCCAGCAGCGCAGGACAGGGACCCTCTGGAAACACCATATATTTT
TRBJ2-1 TRBV2 TRBD2 . CASTGGARYNEQFF TGTGCCAGCACCGGGGGGGCCAGGTACAATGAGCAGTTCTTC
TRBJ2-7 TRBV18 TRBD2 few CASSPGVSGGLSYEQYF TGTGCCAGCTCACCGGGTGTTAGCGGGGGCCTTTCCTACGAGCAGTACTTC
TRBJ2-3 TRBV7-9 TRBD2 . CASSLTSGGQDTQYF TGTGCCAGCAGCTTGACTAGCGGGGGCCAAGATACGCAGTATTTT
TRBJ2-1 TRBV6-2/TRBV6-3 . few CASSFPLRGGSSYNEQFF TGTGCCAGCAGTTTCCCCTTAAGGGGGGGGAGCTCCTACAATGAGCAGTTCTTC
TRBJ2-7 TRBV11-2 TRBD1 . CASSLDPGQGVTDYEQYF TGTGCCAGCAGCTTAGACCCGGGACAGGGGGTTACGGACTACGAGCAGTACTTC
TRBJ2-2 TRBV7-6 TRBD2 once CASGRGGTGELFF TGTGCCAGCGGGCGGGGGGGCACCGGGGAGCTGTTTTTT
TRBJ1-1 TRBV5-1 . . CASSPPGMTEAFF TGCGCCAGCAGCCCCCCGGGGATGACTGAAGCTTTCTTT
TRBJ2-5 TRBV19 TRBD2 . CASSGGLARSETQYF TGTGCCAGTAGTGGGGGACTAGCGAGGTCAGAGACCCAGTACTTC
TRBJ1-2 TRBV19 TRBD1 . CASSPGGTATNYGYTF TGTGCCAGTAGTCCCGGAGGGACAGCGACCAACTATGGCTACACCTTC
TRBJ1-1 TRBV30 . . CAWSQAGNTEAFF TGTGCCTGGTCCCAGGCGGGGAACACTGAAGCTTTCTTT
TRBJ1-2 TRBV27 . . CASSGSSTGYYGYTF TGTGCCAGCAGCGGTTCTTCGACAGGATACTATGGCTACACCTTC
TRBJ1-5 TRBV6-5 . . CASSPRGVQPQHF TGTGCCAGCAGCCCCCGGGGGGTACAGCCCCAGCATTTT
TRBJ2-7 TRBV6-6 TRBD2 . CASSRSGTLGYEQYF TGTGCCAGCAGTCGAAGCGGGACCCTCGGCTACGAGCAGTACTTC
TRBJ2-3 TRBV7-9 TRBD2 once CASSRAGGPADTQYF TGTGCCAGCAGCCGCGCGGGGGGGCCCGCAGATACGCAGTATTTT
TRBJ1-5 TRBV6-2/TRBV6-3 . few CASSYSGAYSNQPQHF TGTGCCAGCAGTTACTCTGGGGCCTATAGCAATCAGCCCCAGCATTTT
TRBJ2-7 TRBV5-1 TRBD2 . CASSLQRGFDEQYF TGCGCCAGCAGCTTACAGCGGGGTTTCGACGAGCAGTACTTC
TRBJ1-1 TRBV6-5 TRBD1 . CASRAALRQGLEAFF TGTGCCAGCAGGGCGGCTCTAAGACAGGGGCTGGAAGCTTTCTTT
TRBJ1-6 TRBV6-6 . medium-sized CASRGGGSSYNSPLHF TGTGCCAGCAGGGGCGGGGGAAGCTCCTATAATTCACCCCTCCACTTT